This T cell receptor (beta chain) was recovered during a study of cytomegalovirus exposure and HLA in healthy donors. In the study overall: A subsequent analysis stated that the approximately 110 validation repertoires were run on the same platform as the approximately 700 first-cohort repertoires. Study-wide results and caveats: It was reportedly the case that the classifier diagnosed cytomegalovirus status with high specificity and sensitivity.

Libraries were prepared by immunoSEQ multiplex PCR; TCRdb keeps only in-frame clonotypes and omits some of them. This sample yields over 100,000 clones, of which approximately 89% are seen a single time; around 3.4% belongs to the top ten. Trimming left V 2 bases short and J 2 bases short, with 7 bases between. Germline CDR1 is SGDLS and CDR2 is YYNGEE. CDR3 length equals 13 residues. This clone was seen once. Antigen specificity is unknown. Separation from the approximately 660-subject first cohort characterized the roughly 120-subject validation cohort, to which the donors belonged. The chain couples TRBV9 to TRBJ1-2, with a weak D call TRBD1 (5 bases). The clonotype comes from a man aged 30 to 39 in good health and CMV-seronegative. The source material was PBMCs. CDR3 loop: CASSVSGNYGYTF. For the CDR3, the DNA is TGTGCCAGCAGCGTGTCAGGGAACTATGGCTACACCTTC.